A single sample gave rise to the 27 T cell receptor beta chains below, sequenced in a study of beta chain features in type 1 diabetes. Expressed TCRB transcripts were sequenced because the entire RNA isolate underwent reverse transcription. Generated by immunoSEQ multiplex PCR, the TCRdb table keeps only in-frame clones and is missing some. The data hold 390,000 or so clones, with roughly 13% observed a single time. Sequencing was carried out using naive CD4+ T cells from blood. These receptors all stem from a man aged 25 to 45 in good health.

This chain joins TRBV29-1 and TRBJ1-1; TRBD1 matches 9 bases. The germline V gene has CDR1 SQVTM and CDR2 ANQGSEA. This CDR3 comprises 13 residues. The J segment lost 3 bases and the V segment lost 6 bases, leaving 5 bases of the junction unmatched. In DNA, the CDR3 is TGCAGCGTCTTAACAGGGGGCGACACTGAAGCTTTCTTT. Translated: CSVLTGGDTEAFF. Filled out from reference TRBV29-1 and TRBJ1-1, the complete variable domain reads SAVISQKPSRDICQRGTSLTIQCQVDSQVTMMFWYRQQPGQSLTLIATANQGSEATYESGFVIDKFPISRPNLTFSTLTVSNMSPEDSSIYLCSVLTGGDTEAFFGQGTRLTVV.

This chain uses TRBV30 with TRBJ1-5; TRBD1 is a possible D gene (6 bases). Germline V CDR1 and CDR2: GTSNPN, SVGIG (reference sequence). The length of the CDR3 is 13 residues. With 1 base removed from V and 3 bases from J, the gap between germline ends came to 7 bases. The CDR3 region has the DNA TGTGCCTGGAGTGGGACAGTCAATCAGCCCCAGCATTTT. Translated: CAWSGTVNQPQHF.

The genes are TRBV30 and TRBJ2-7, with 14 bases identical to TRBD2. CDR1 is GTSNPN, CDR2 SVGIG, per germline (reference sequence). V trimming: 1 base; J trimming: 2 bases; junction bases outside the gene matches: 1. The CDR3 contains 15 residues. In DNA, the CDR3 is TGTGCCTGGAGTGCGGGACTAGCGGGAGCCTACGAGCAGTACGTC. This gives the protein CAWSAGLAGAYEQYV.

This clone occurred a few times. The chain couples TRBV7-2 to TRBJ2-7, with D possibly matching TRBD2 (6 bases). The CDR3 runs 14 residues. Germline CDR1 and CDR2: SGHTA and FQGNSA. Trimming pared 5 bases from V and 4 bases from J, leaving 15 bases between. CDR3 protein: CASSLRLAHYEQYF. The CDR3 DNA reads as TGTGCCAGCAGCCTCCGGCTAGCGCATTACGAGCAGTACTTC.

This clone was seen more than once but under ten times. The chain uses TRBV6-5 and TRBJ2-2, with 9 bases fitting TRBD1. From germline, CDR1 is MNHEY and CDR2 SVGAGI. The CDR3 consists of 15 residues. The J segment lost 3 bases and the V segment lost 7 bases, leaving 6 bases of the junction unmatched. DNA of the CDR3: TGTGCCAGCACCACAGGGGGCATGGACACCGGGGAGCTGTTTTTT. Its translation: CASTTGGMDTGELFF.

This chain connects TRBV6-5 to TRBJ1-2; TRBD1 might be the D (6 bases). Germline V gives CDR1 MNHEY, CDR2 SVGAGI. CDR3 length: 12 residues. V gave up 7 bases and J gave up 5 bases, with 11 bases separating them. CDR3 protein: CASTLQGYGYTF. In DNA, the CDR3 is TGTGCCAGCACCTTACAGGGATATGGCTACACCTTC.

In its sample, this clone was seen a few times. The chain combines TRBV2 with TRBJ1-1; D unclear. Germline-derived CDR1 and CDR2 are SNHLY and FYNNEI. This CDR3 spans 9 amino acids. Trimming left V 7 bases short and J 3 bases short, with 0 bases between. CDR3 amino acids: CASNTEAFF. As DNA, the CDR3 is TGTGCCAGCAACACTGAAGCTTTCTTT.

This clone has more than one count but fewer than ten. The chain recombines TRBV11-3 with TRBJ1-2; D might be TRBD1 (5 bases). V gave up 5 bases and J gave up 5 bases, with 12 bases separating them. Germline values: CDR1 SGHNT, CDR2 YENEEA. The CDR3 spans 13 residues. The CDR3 bases are TGTGCCAGCAGCCGGGGGACGGAATATGGCTACACCTTC. As protein: CASSRGTEYGYTF. Together with reference TRBV11-3 and TRBJ1-2, the CDR3 gives the full variable domain: EAGVVQSPRYKIIEKKQPVAFWCNPISGHNTLYWYLQNLGQGPELLIRYENEEAVDDSQLPKDRFSAERLKGVDSTLKIQPAELGDSAVYLCASSRGTEYGYTFGSGTRLTVV.

The V gene is TRBV14, the J gene TRBJ1-1; weak D call: TRBD1 (5 bases). Germline V gives CDR1 SGHDN, CDR2 FVKESK. This CDR3 is built from 15 residues. V lost 5 bases, J lost 0 bases, and 13 bases lay in between. CDR3 bases: TGTGCCAGCAGCTCTTGGGACCATTTGAACACTGAAGCTTTCTTT. Translation gives CASSSWDHLNTEAFF.

The chain joins TRBV7-9 to TRBJ2-2; TRBD2 might be the D (5 bases). This CDR3 is built from 15 residues. CDR1 and CDR2 from the germline V gene are SEHNR and FQNEAQ (reference sequence). The V gene lost 7 bases and the J gene lost 1 base, with 13 bases spanning the gap. CDR3 DNA sequence: TGTGCCAGCAAACAAGACGGAGGGAACACCGGGGAGCTGTTTTTT. Its protein product is CASKQDGGNTGELFF.

This clone was counted between two and nine times. The chain links TRBV7-2 to TRBJ2-7, with D possibly being TRBD1 (7 bases). The CDR3 consists of 16 residues. The V and J ends lost 5 bases and 7 bases respectively, with 24 bases between them. Germline V gives CDR1 SGHTA, CDR2 FQGNSA. CDR3 bases: TGTGCCAGCAGCGCGACGGCCCCTAAGGGGGCGGGAGAGCAGTACTTC. Protein product: CASSATAPKGAGEQYF.

The chain is built from TRBV7-9 and TRBJ2-5, with TRBD1 matching 7 bases. The CDR3 contains 15 residues. Trimming removed 1 base from V and 5 bases from J; junction bases left unmatched: 7. The germline V gene encodes CDR1 SEHNR and CDR2 FQNEAQ (reference sequence). The CDR3 here is CASSLEGAPGETQYF. CDR3 nucleotide sequence: TGTGCCAGCAGCTTAGAGGGGGCCCCAGGGGAGACCCAGTACTTC.

This clone was seen only a few times. The CDR3 protein is CATSRDFGSESTDTQYF. In nucleotides, the CDR3 is TGTGCCACCAGCAGAGATTTCGGTAGTGAAAGCACAGATACGCAGTATTTT. The chain uses TRBV15 and TRBJ2-3, with D uncertain. Germline lookup yields CDR1 LNHNV and CDR2 YYDKDF (reference sequence). This CDR3 spans 17 amino acids. Deletions cut 0 bases from V and 0 bases from J, with 13 bases between. Supplemented by reference TRBV15 and TRBJ2-3, the full variable domain reads DAMVIQNPRYQVTQFGKPVTLSCSQTLNHNVMYWYQQKSSQAPKLLFHYYDKDFNNEADTPDNFQSRRPNTSFCFLDIRSPGLGDTAMYLCATSRDFGSESTDTQYFGPGTRLTVL.

This clone occurred a few times. The chain carries TRBV5-1 and TRBJ1-6; no clear D gene. Germline assignment: CDR1 SGHRS and CDR2 YFSETQ. Trimming removed 2 bases from V and 6 bases from J, with 9 bases in between. This CDR3 region has 14 residues. The CDR3 reads CASSFKGSNSPLHF. CDR3 coding DNA: TGCGCCAGCAGCTTCAAGGGTTCTAATTCACCCCTCCACTTT.

CDR3 bases: TGTGCCAGCAGTTTACTAATCAGACTAGCGGGAGCAGACAATGAGCAGTTCTTC. Its protein product is CASSLLIRLAGADNEQFF. The chain is built from TRBV28 and TRBJ2-1; TRBD2 aligns across 12 bases. Germline V CDR1 and CDR2: MDHEN, SYDVKM. There are 18 residues in the CDR3. With V trimmed by 2 bases and J by 5 bases, 10 bases remained unmatched.

This rearrangement joins TRBV15 to TRBJ2-3; 11 bases agree with TRBD2. The trim removed 2 bases at V and 4 bases at J, leaving 2 bases unmatched. Germline V lookup: CDR1 LNHNV, CDR2 YYDKDF (reference sequence). The CDR3 is 15 residues long. The CDR3: CATSRPLAGADTQYF. DNA for the CDR3: TGTGCCACCAGCAGACCACTAGCGGGAGCAGATACGCAGTATTTT. Full variable domain (remainder filled in from reference TRBV15 and TRBJ2-3): DAMVIQNPRYQVTQFGKPVTLSCSQTLNHNVMYWYQQKSSQAPKLLFHYYDKDFNNEADTPDNFQSRRPNTSFCFLDIRSPGLGDTAMYLCATSRPLAGADTQYFGPGTRLTVL.

V is TRBV19 and J is TRBJ2-7, with TRBD1 matching 7 bases. Looked up from germline, CDR1 is LNHDA and CDR2 is SQIVND (reference sequence). Unmatched junction bases numbered 6, after V lost 4 bases and J lost 0 bases. This CDR3 comprises 15 residues. The CDR3 nucleotides are TGTGCCAGTAGTACCGGACAGGCATACTCCTACGAGCAGTACTTC. This gives the protein CASSTGQAYSYEQYF. The full variable domain, completed using reference TRBV19 and TRBJ2-7, is DGGITQSPKYLFRKEGQNVTLSCEQNLNHDAMYWYRQDPGQGLRLIYYSQIVNDFQKGDIAEGYSVSREKKESFPLTVTSAQKNPTAFYLCASSTGQAYSYEQYFGPGTRLTVT.

For this clone: Sequence at one end of the junction differs from germline and may be a read error. This rearrangement joins TRBV2 to TRBJ2-2; tentative D call: TRBD2 (6 bases). The CDR3 is made up of 15 amino acids. CDR1 and CDR2 (germline): SNHLY, FYNNEI. CDR3 residues: CASSPPQGRGGVLFF. The CDR3 coding sequence is TGTGCCAGCAGTCCCCCGCAGGGACGCGGCGGGGTGCTGTTTTTT.

The chain links TRBV30 to TRBJ1-5; 7 positions match TRBD1. There are 15 residues in the CDR3. After removal of 0 bases from V and 5 bases from J, the junction contained 7 bases not matched to a gene. The germline gives CDR1 GTSNPN, CDR2 SVGIG (reference sequence). In DNA, the CDR3 is TGTGCCTGGAGTGTACAGGGGAGTGGGCATCAGCCCCAGCATTTT. Protein product: CAWSVQGSGHQPQHF.

This clone has just a few counts. The chain recombines TRBV7-6 with TRBJ1-6, with no clear D. Trimming pared 1 base from V and 10 bases from J, leaving 8 bases between. Germline V gene sequence: CDR1 SGHVS, CDR2 FNYEAQ. The CDR3 runs 13 residues. The CDR3 is CASSLDLRSPLHF. The CDR3 DNA is TGTGCCAGCAGCTTAGATCTTCGGTCACCCCTCCACTTT.

V and J are TRBV4-3 and TRBJ1-1; D remains ambiguous. In germline, CDR1 is LGHNA, CDR2 YSLEER. The V gene lost 0 bases and the J gene lost 1 base, with 18 bases spanning the gap. This CDR3 has 18 residues. Here the CDR3 reads CASSQDSAGYLGNTEAFF. The CDR3 DNA follows: TGCGCCAGCAGCCAAGATTCAGCAGGTTATTTGGGGAACACTGAAGCTTTCTTT.

V and J are TRBV9 and TRBJ1-2; no reliable D call. This CDR3 region has 17 residues. Germline CDR1 and CDR2: SGDLS and YYNGEE. V lost 9 bases, J lost 4 bases, and 28 bases lay in between. CDR3 sequence: CANTRQLRLPGIYGYTF. CDR3 DNA sequence: TGTGCCAACACTCGACAACTCCGTCTTCCGGGGATCTATGGCTACACCTTC.

This clone was counted a few times. V is TRBV7-9 and J is TRBJ2-1; 9 nucleotides line up with TRBD2. Germline V gene sequence: CDR1 SEHNR, CDR2 FQNEAQ (reference sequence). Trimming removed 4 bases from V and 6 bases from J; junction bases left unmatched: 7. The CDR3 spans 15 residues. The chain's CDR3 is CASSSLAGYFNEQFF. CDR3 DNA: TGTGCCAGCAGCTCGCTAGCGGGGTATTTCAATGAGCAGTTCTTC.

The chain couples TRBV4-2 to TRBJ1-2; the D is unclear. V lost 0 bases to trimming and J lost 2 bases, with 7 bases between them. The CDR3 has 14 amino acids. Germline lookup yields CDR1 LGHNA and CDR2 YNFKEQ. CDR3 nucleotides: TGTGCCAGCAGCCAAGAGGGAGTGAACTATGGCTACACCTTC. Protein product: CASSQEGVNYGYTF.

This sequence joins TRBV7-2 and TRBJ2-5; TRBD2 is a possible D gene (6 bases). V was shortened by 3 bases and J by 5 bases, with 10 bases between the two germline ends. The germline V gene has CDR1 SGHTA and CDR2 FQGNSA. The CDR3 runs to 13 residues. The CDR3 reads CASSLSGRETQYF. The CDR3 nucleotides read TGTGCCAGCAGCTTGTCAGGGAGGGAGACCCAGTACTTC.

This clone was picked up a small number of times. The V call is TRBV16, the J call TRBJ1-1, with 8 bases identical to TRBD1. Germline V gives CDR1 KGHSY, CDR2 FQNENV. The CDR3 runs to 14 residues. With 4 bases clipped from V and 5 bases from J, the junction kept 6 bases outside the gene matches. The CDR3 sequence is CASSPQGAWTEAFF. The CDR3 bases are TGTGCCAGCAGCCCCCAGGGGGCGTGGACTGAAGCTTTCTTT.

The chain links TRBV7-2 to TRBJ1-6; D unresolved. This CDR3 has 17 residues. The germline V and J ends were trimmed by 1 base and 0 bases, with 10 bases remaining between them. Germline V CDR1 and CDR2: SGHTA, FQGNSA. DNA of the CDR3: TGTGCCAGCAGCTTAGAAACTGCCAGCTCCTATAATTCACCCCTCCACTTT. Its protein product is CASSLETASSYNSPLHF.